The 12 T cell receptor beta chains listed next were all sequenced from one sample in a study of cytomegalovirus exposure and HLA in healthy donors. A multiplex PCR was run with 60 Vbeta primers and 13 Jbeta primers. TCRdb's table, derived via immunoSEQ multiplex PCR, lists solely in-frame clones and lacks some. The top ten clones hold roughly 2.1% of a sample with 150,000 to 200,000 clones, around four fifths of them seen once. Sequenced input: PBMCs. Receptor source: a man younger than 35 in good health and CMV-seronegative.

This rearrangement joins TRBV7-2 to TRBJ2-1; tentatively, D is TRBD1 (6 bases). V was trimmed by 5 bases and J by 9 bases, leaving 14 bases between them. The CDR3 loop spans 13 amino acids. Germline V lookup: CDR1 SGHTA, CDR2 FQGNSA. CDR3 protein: CASSTPGRGEQFF. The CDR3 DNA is TGTGCCAGCAGCACCCCGGGCAGGGGTGAGCAGTTCTTC.

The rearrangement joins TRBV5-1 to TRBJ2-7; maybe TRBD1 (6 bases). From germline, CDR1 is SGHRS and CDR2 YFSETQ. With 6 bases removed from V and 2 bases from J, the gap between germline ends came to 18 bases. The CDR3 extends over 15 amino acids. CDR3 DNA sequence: TGCGCCAGCATGGAAACAGGGACGGGAACCTACGAGCAGTACTTC. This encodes CASMETGTGTYEQYF.

The CDR3 region has the DNA TGTGCCTGGGGCAGGGAGAACACTGAAGCTTTCTTT. It encodes CAWGRENTEAFF. The chain links TRBV30 to TRBJ1-1; perhaps TRBD1 as D (5 bases). The CDR3 runs to 12 residues. Germline CDR1 and CDR2: GTSNPN and SVGIG (reference sequence). With 5 bases removed from V and 1 base from J, the gap between germline ends came to 8 bases.

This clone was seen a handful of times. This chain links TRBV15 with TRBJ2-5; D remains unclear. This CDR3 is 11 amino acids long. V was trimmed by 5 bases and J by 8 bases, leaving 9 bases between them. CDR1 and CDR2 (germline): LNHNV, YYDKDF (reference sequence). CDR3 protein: CATSLSVTQYF. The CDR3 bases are TGTGCCACCAGCTTATCCGTAACCCAGTACTTC.

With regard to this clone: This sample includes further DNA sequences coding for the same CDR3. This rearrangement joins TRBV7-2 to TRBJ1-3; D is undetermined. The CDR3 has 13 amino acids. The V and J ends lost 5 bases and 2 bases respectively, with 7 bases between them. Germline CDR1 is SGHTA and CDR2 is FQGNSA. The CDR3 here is CASSPIAGNTIYF. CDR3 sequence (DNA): TGTGCCAGCAGCCCCATAGCTGGAAACACCATATATTTT.

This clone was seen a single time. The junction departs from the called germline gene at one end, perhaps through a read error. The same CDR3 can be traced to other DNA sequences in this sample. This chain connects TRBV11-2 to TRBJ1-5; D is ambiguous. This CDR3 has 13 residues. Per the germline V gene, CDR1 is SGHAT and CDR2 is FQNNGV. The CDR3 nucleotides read TGTGCCAGCAGCTTAGATCGGGGTCAGCCCCAACATTTT. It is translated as CASSLDRGQPQHF.

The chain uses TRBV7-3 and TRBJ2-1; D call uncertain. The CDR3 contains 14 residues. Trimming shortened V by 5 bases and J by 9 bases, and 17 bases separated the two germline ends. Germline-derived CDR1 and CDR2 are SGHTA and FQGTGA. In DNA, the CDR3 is TGTGCCAGCAGCCCCTTGGGCCGAGATGGTGAGCAGTTCTTC. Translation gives CASSPLGRDGEQFF.

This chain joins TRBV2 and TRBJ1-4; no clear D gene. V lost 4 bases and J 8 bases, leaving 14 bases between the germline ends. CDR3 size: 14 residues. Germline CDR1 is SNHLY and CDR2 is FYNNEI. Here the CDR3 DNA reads TGTGCCAGCAGTGGATTAATGGGAGACGAAAAACTGTTTTTT. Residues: CASSGLMGDEKLFF.

In DNA form, the CDR3 reads TGTGCCAGTAGTATCGCTAGCGGCTCCTACGAGCAGTACTTC. The encoded protein is CASSIASGSYEQYF. The rearrangement uses TRBV19 and TRBJ2-7, with TRBD2 matching 7 bases. Germline values: CDR1 LNHDA, CDR2 SQIVND (reference sequence). This CDR3 has 14 amino acids. The trim removed 3 bases at V and 0 bases at J, leaving 2 bases unmatched.

The CDR3 nucleotides read TGTGCCTCTGAATGGGAGGAATACAATGAGCAGTTCTTC. This codes for CASEWEEYNEQFF. This chain connects TRBV19 to TRBJ2-1; perhaps TRBD2 as D (6 bases). The CDR3 sequence is 13 residues long. Germline-derived CDR1 and CDR2 are LNHDA and SQIVND (reference sequence). V was shortened by 11 bases and J by 4 bases, with 15 bases between the two germline ends.

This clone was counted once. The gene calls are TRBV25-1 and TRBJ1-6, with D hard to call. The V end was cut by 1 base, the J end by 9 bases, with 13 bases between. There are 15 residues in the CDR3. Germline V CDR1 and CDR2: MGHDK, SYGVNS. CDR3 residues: CASSESWRAGSPLHF. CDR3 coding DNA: TGTGCCAGCAGTGAATCTTGGAGGGCGGGTTCACCCCTCCACTTT.

CDR3 sequence: CSVEQVGSYNEQFF. The CDR3 bases are TGCAGCGTTGAACAGGTGGGCTCCTACAATGAGCAGTTCTTC. The chain joins TRBV29-1 to TRBJ2-1; D is undetermined. The V gene's germline CDR1 is SQVTM and CDR2 ANQGSEA. Between the trimmed V and J ends, which lost 2 bases and 0 bases, there was a span of 8 bases. This CDR3 spans 14 amino acids.